Sequencing of this T cell receptor beta chain was carried out in a study of identical twins (dated by TCRdb to the mid-2010s). With regard to the full study: To test whether fetal clonotypes persist, this study deep-sequenced TCR alpha and beta repertoires from monozygotic twins, from unrelated adults of various ages, and from cord blood. To rule out contamination, replicate twin experiments were performed at different times with different library preparation protocols.

Summary of the overall study and its limitations: In monozygotic twins, out-of-frame TCR alpha sharing was systematically underestimated by recombination models, although the models agreed with sharing between unrelated individuals. The excess sharing between twins in beta out-of-frame sequences was weaker because fewer shared sequences reduced the signal-to-noise ratio. Compared with coincidental sharing between unrelated individuals, out-of-frame TCR alpha sequences shared between twins showed an excess of sequences with low generation probability. Abundant cord blood beta clonotypes had fewer insertions, young adult naive repertoires showed a similar but weaker trend, and memory repertoires showed no such trend. Zero-insertion analyses could be partly confounded by invariant T cells such as MAIT and iNKT, though diverse VJ usage argued against such confounding for most clonotypes. Conclusions relied on cross-sectional statistical analysis, since the same donors could not be followed over many years.

The library was built by means of 5' RACE. Sequencing was carried out with an Illumina HiSeq 2000. A universal primer binding site was introduced by template switching, and a unique molecular identifier was present in the final cDNA, enabling accurate counting of TCR cDNA molecules. Specific primers in the conserved constant-segment region were used to synthesize first-strand cDNA for the TCR alpha and beta chains. To control for contamination, every cDNA library carried two barcodes: a SMART-Mk sample barcode plus Illumina barcodes. Two successive PCR steps introduced TruSeq adapter sequences along with Illumina sample barcodes. TCR alpha and beta cDNA libraries were sequenced on the Illumina HiSeq platform with custom primers. The authors' pipeline ran thus. Raw reads were processed with MiGEC to extract unique molecular identifiers, and MiXCR was used to determine CDR3 positions. For each individual, recombination models were inferred using an EM algorithm with the repgenHMM and IGoR tools. The analysis of shared clonotypes was done with the tcR package in R, with sharing normalized by the product of cloneset sizes. To study raw recombination free of thymic and clonal selection effects, out-of-frame nonproductive sequences were analyzed. The public reads were reanalyzed by TCRdb: fastp trimming at Q25, MiXCR alignment, in-frame beta chains only. Each entry merges the rows of one CDR3 protein and shows their most common DNA and genes. TCRdb's processing, not the authors' own work, is the source of the V and J calls. The sample table records around 480,000 distinct CDR3 sequences; around 15% of these occur just once. The ten most abundant clones make up more than 0.8% of the sample.

This clonotype was picked up a small number of times. Its cognate antigen has yet to be identified. The record has no base qualities; no much larger clone is one base away. The germline ends are 10 bases apart after V is trimmed by 2 bases and J by 2 bases. As encoded in the germline V gene, CDR1 is SGHAT while CDR2 is FQNNGV. Inclusive of the bounding cysteine and phenylalanine, the CDR3 is 15 residues long. The entry retains the CDR3 DNA only, 45 bases that are in frame from base 1. Only healthy Caucasian donors were included. The twin cohort comprised three pairs of female monozygotic twins, all aged roughly 18 to 30 years. Positive isolation kits from Invitrogen were used to isolate CD4+ and CD8+ T cell populations. This same sample was also taken into another study, of yellow fever vaccine responses in identical twins. The other study reports the following: The T cell response to vaccination in identical twins was reported by the authors to appear partly convergent and partly personalized. Focusing on identical twins, the study followed the T cell clones that responded to the vaccine, and did so with precision.

This clonotype was sampled from a woman between 18 and 29 years old in good health. This receptor chain uses TRBV11-2 and TRBJ1-3, with a tentative D gene TRBD1 over 5 matching bases. The sequenced sample consisted of CD4+ T cells sorted from blood. CDR3 loop: CASSLSRETGNTIYF. The DNA sequence is TGTGCCAGCAGCTTAAGCAGGGAGACTGGAAACACCATATATTTT.